The source of this TCR beta chain is a study of blood T cell repertoires in COVID-19. Overall study context: Sites across the United States, Italy and Spain contributed samples from acute and convalescent COVID-19. Nucleic acid was either cDNA or gDNA, and it came from T cells, B-cell-depleted T cells, or PBMCs.

Enrolment of Seattle patients took place during active infection, and they were followed longitudinally. In the original workflow: The assay estimated nucleated cells by amplifying reference gene primers. Produced via immunoSEQ multiplex PCR; TCRdb's table is partial and in-frame only. V and J calls and clone size are as listed in that table; D and trimming were resolved from the DNA. The sample has 300,000 to 350,000 clones, about nine tenths seen once. CDR3 size: 12 residues. Germline-derived CDR1 and CDR2 are DFQATT and SNEGSKA (reference sequence). V was clipped by 3 bases and J by 5 bases, with 10 bases between them.

Sequencing was carried out using peripheral blood. This clonotype was sampled from a man in his thirties or forties with COVID-19, enrolled during active disease. This rearrangement joins TRBV20-1 to TRBJ1-1, with TRBD1 as a possible D gene (5 bases). The CDR3 spells CSASSGGTEAFF. Written as DNA, the CDR3 is TGCAGTGCTAGTTCGGGGGGGACTGAAGCTTTCTTT.